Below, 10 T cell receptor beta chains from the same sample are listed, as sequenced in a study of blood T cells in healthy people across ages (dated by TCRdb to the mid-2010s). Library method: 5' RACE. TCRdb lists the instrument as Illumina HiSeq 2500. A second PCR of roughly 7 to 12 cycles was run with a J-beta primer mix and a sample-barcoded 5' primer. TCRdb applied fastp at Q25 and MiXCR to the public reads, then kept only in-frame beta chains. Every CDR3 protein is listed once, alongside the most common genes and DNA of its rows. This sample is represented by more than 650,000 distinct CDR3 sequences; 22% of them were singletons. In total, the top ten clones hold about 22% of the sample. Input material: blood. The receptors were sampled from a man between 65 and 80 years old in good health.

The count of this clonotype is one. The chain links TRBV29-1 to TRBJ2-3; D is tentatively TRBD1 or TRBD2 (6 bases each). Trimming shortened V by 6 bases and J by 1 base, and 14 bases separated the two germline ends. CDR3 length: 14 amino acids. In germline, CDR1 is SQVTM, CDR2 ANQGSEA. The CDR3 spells CSVEQGGGTDTQYF. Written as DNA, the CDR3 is TGCAGCGTGGAACAGGGAGGCGGCACAGATACGCAGTATTTT.

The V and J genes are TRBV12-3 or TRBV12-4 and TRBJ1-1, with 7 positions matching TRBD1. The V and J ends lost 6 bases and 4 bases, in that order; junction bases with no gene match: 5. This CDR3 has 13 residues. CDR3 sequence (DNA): TGTGCCAGCAGGGGCCAGGGGGTCACTGAAGCTTTCTTT. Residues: CASRGQGVTEAFF.

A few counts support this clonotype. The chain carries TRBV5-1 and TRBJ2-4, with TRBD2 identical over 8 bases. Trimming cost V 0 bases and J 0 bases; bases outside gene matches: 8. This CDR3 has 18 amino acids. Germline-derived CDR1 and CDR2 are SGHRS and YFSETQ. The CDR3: CASSLDISSGIAKNIQYF. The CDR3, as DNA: TGCGCCAGCAGCTTGGATATAAGTAGCGGGATAGCCAAAAACATTCAGTACTTC.

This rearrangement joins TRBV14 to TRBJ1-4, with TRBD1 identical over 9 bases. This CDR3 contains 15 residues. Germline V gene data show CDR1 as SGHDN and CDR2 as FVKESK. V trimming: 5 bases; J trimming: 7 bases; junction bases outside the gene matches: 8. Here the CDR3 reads CASSSHRGRSEKLFF. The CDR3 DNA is TGTGCCAGCAGCTCCCACAGGGGGCGGAGTGAAAAACTGTTTTTT.

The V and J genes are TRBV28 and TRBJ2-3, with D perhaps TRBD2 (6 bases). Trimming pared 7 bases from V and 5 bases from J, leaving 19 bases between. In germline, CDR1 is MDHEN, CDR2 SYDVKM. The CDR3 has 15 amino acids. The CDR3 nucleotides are TGTGCCAGCACCGACTCCAGGGAGGTAGGAGATACGCAGTATTTT. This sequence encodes CASTDSREVGDTQYF.

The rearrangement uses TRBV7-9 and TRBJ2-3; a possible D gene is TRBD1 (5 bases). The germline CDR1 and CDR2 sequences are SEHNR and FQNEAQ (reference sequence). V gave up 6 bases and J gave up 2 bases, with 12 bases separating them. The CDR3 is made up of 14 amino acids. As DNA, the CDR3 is TGTGCCAGCAGTCGTAGACAGATCACAGATACGCAGTATTTT. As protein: CASSRRQITDTQYF.

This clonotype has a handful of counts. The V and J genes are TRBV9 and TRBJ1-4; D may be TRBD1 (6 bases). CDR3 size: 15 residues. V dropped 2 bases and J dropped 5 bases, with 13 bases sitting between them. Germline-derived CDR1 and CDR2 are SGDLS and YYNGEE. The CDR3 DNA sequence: TGTGCCAGCAGCGTTCTCGGACAGTCGAATGAAAAACTGTTTTTT. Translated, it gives CASSVLGQSNEKLFF.

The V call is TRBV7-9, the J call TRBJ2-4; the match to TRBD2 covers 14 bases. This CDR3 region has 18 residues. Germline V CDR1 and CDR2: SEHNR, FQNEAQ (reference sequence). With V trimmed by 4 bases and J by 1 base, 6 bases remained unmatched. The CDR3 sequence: CASSSTSGGALAKNIQYF. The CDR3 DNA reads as TGTGCCAGCAGCTCGACTAGCGGGGGGGCGTTGGCCAAAAACATTCAGTACTTC.

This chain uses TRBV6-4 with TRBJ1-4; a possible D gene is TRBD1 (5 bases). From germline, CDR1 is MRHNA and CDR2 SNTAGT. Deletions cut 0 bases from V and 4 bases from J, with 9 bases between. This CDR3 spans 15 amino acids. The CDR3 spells CASSDSGDSNEKLFF. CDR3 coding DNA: TGTGCCAGCAGTGACTCTGGAGACAGTAATGAAAAACTGTTTTTT.

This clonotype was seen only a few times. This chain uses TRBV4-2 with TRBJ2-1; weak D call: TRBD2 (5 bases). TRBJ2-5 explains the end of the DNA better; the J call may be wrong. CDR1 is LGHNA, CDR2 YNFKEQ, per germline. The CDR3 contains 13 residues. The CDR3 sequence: CASSNEGWETQYF. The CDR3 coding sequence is TGTGCCAGCAGTAACGAGGGATGGGAGACCCAGTACTTC.